This T cell receptor (beta chain) was identified during a study of metastatic and nonmetastatic thyroid tumors. Study at large: Both malignant and benign thyroid patients supplied peripheral blood and tumor or nodule tissue samples, across which the repertoires of these patients were then compared. Regarding the study as a whole: The reported finding was significantly higher TCR beta diversity in malignant thyroid tumors relative to benign nodules, in blood and tumor.

In the original analysis: In papillary thyroid cancer, a distant-metastasis classifier was built using CDR3 differences across clinicopathological groups. TCRdb redid the clone calls on the PCR reads using MiXCR. Clone size and V and J calls follow TCRdb, not the original study. The sample includes about 32,000 clones, 15% to 20% of them seen just once. This clone was counted at least ten times. Antigen unknown. Every patient underwent thyroid surgery untreated. This CDR3 has 15 residues. Germline V gene sequence: CDR1 MNHNS, CDR2 SASEGT. Trimming pared 5 bases from V and 6 bases from J, leaving 16 bases between.

The clonotype was recovered from a female donor with papillary thyroid cancer or a benign thyroid nodule (not recorded which). Some clones in this sample may be carry-over from other donors' samples. The chain couples TRBV6-1 to TRBJ2-2; tentative D call: TRBD2 (5 bases). The material sequenced was blood. CDR3 amino acids: CASSSTSGGAGELFF. In DNA, the CDR3 is TGTGCCAGCAGTTCGACCTCAGGAGGAGCCGGGGAGCTGTTTTTT.